Listed below are T cell receptor beta chains from one sample, sequenced in a study of cytomegalovirus exposure and HLA in healthy donors. Sequencing used immunoSEQ multiplex PCR; TCRdb keeps in-frame clones, though not all of them. The sample contains more than 150,000 clones, 77% of which appear only once. Sequenced sample: PBMCs. These receptors came from a man aged 18 to 30 in good health and CMV-seronegative. The CDR3 runs from the conserved cysteine through the conserved F or W. The D gene is left open where the match is weak. Clone sizes are given selectively: once, few, many, or a class where the clone is expanded.

j_call,clone_size,v_call,d_call,cdr3_nt,cdr3_aa
TRBJ1-2,.,TRBV7-9,.,TGTGCCAGCAGCTTAGCCGAAGGGGCGAACTATGGCTACACCTTC,CASSLAEGANYGYTF
TRBJ2-6,.,TRBV4-1,.,TGCGCCAGCAGCCAAGATGTGGCAGGGGTGTATGGGGCCAACGTCCTGACTTTC,CASSQDVAGVYGANVLTF
TRBJ2-5,.,TRBV7-2,.,TGTGCCAGCAGCTTAGCGTTCGCGGGGCGACAAGAGACCCAGTACTTC,CASSLAFAGRQETQYF
TRBJ1-1,.,TRBV11-1,TRBD1,TGTGCCAGCAGCCCCCCCCAGCGGGACAGGGGGCGCGGCGGCACTGAAGCTTTCTTT,CASSPPQRDRGRGGTEAFF
TRBJ1-4,.,TRBV11-2,.,TGTGCCAGCAGCTTACAGGACAGCGAAAAACTGTTTTTT,CASSLQDSEKLFF
TRBJ1-5,.,TRBV7-2,.,TGTGCCAGCAGCCCCGGGACACAGGGACAGCCCCAGCATTTT,CASSPGTQGQPQHF
TRBJ2-7,few,TRBV5-1,TRBD1,TGCGCCAGCAGCGGCGGGACAGGGCCCTACGAGCAGTACTTC,CASSGGTGPYEQYF
TRBJ2-3,.,TRBV5-1,TRBD2,TGCGCCAGCAGCCCGCGGGGGGCCTCGAGCACAGATACGCAGTATTTT,CASSPRGASSTDTQYF
TRBJ1-2,few,TRBV11-3,TRBD1,TGTGCCAGCAGCTTAACCGCGACAGGGCTCGACTATGGCTACACCTTC,CASSLTATGLDYGYTF
TRBJ2-1,.,TRBV6-5,TRBD2,TGTGCCAGCAGAACAAGCGGGAGCTCCTACAATGAGCAGTTCTTC,CASRTSGSSYNEQFF
TRBJ1-1,.,TRBV6-6,.,TGTGCCAGCAGTTACGATGGTCGAGCGGCTTTCTTT,CASSYDGRAAFF
TRBJ1-2,.,TRBV6-6,.,TGTGCCAGCAAACTGGACAGCAGGAGCTATGGCTACACCTTC,CASKLDSRSYGYTF
TRBJ2-4,.,TRBV6-6,.,TGTGCCAGCAGTGGCGGAGCCAAAAACATTCAGTACTTC,CASSGGAKNIQYF
TRBJ2-5,.,TRBV15,.,TGTGCCACCAGCAGAGAACCCGGGGAAGAGACCCAGTACTTC,CATSREPGEETQYF
TRBJ2-3,few,TRBV5-8,TRBD2,TGTGCCAGCAGCTGGGGCGGACTAGGCACAGATACGCAGTATTTT,CASSWGGLGTDTQYF
TRBJ1-1,.,TRBV2,.,TGTGCCAGCAGTGGGACAACGGTGAACACTGAAGCTTTCTTT,CASSGTTVNTEAFF
TRBJ2-5,.,TRBV7-2,TRBD2,TGTGCCAGCAGCTTTAAAGCTGCCGGGTGGGGGGGGACCCAGTACTTC,CASSFKAAGWGGTQYF
TRBJ1-2,.,TRBV18,TRBD1,TGTGCCAGCTCGCTCTCCGGGACAGGGGGACGGGGCTACACCTTC,CASSLSGTGGRGYTF
TRBJ1-1,few,TRBV7-2,.,TGTGCCAGCAGCCCCGGCGGGGGACTCAACACTGAAGCTTTCTTT,CASSPGGGLNTEAFF
TRBJ1-5,.,TRBV30,TRBD1,TGTGCCTGGACCCCGGGACAGCACAATCAGCCCCAGCATTTT,CAWTPGQHNQPQHF
TRBJ2-7,.,TRBV5-5,TRBD1,TGTGCCAGCAGCTTCGGGCAGGGGGATTACGAGCAGTACTTC,CASSFGQGDYEQYF
TRBJ2-2,.,TRBV7-7,TRBD2,TGTGCTAGCAGCCGGACTAGCGGGAGGGGATCCGGGGAGCTGTTTTTT,CASSRTSGRGSGELFF
TRBJ2-2,.,TRBV7-2,TRBD1,TGTGCCAGCAGCTTAATGGGACAGGGGGCGGTCGGGGAGCTGTTTTTT,CASSLMGQGAVGELFF
TRBJ2-2,.,TRBV7-3,.,TGTGCCAGCAGCTTATCCGGTTTCGGGGAGCTGTTTTTT,CASSLSGFGELFF
TRBJ2-7,.,TRBV2,.,TGTGCCAGCAGTGAAGGTTCCGGGACACTTAACTACGAGCAGTACTTC,CASSEGSGTLNYEQYF
TRBJ1-2,.,TRBV6-1,TRBD1,TGTGCCAGCAGTGAACAGGCCAGGGGGCGTGGCTACACCTTC,CASSEQARGRGYTF
TRBJ2-7,.,TRBV4-3,TRBD1,TGCGCCAGCAGCCAGGCACTCCGGGACAGGGGATACGAGCAGTACTTC,CASSQALRDRGYEQYF
TRBJ2-1,.,TRBV4-1,.,TGCGCCAGCAGCCAAGAATTGGGAGCTAGCTCCTACAATGAGCAGTTCTTC,CASSQELGASSYNEQFF
TRBJ2-5,once,TRBV7-3,TRBD2,TGTGCCAGCAGCTTATACAGGGATCCTAGCGGGCGGTACTTC,CASSLYRDPSGRYF
TRBJ1-2,.,TRBV19,TRBD1,TGTGCCAGTGTCCGGGACAGGGATTATGGCTACACCTTC,CASVRDRDYGYTF
TRBJ1-2,.,TRBV6-5,TRBD1,TGTGCCAGCAGTTTCGGCTCGGGACAGATCTATGGCTACACCTTC,CASSFGSGQIYGYTF
TRBJ1-1,.,TRBV5-4,TRBD1,TGTGCCAGCAGTAATAAACCGGGACAGGGTACTGAAGCTTTCTTT,CASSNKPGQGTEAFF
TRBJ1-5,.,TRBV6-1,TRBD1,TGTGCCAGCAGTGCACAGGGGGGGGGCAATCAGCCCCAGCATTTT,CASSAQGGGNQPQHF
TRBJ2-2,once,TRBV5-1,TRBD1,TGCGCCAGCAGCCCCGGAAGGATGGGACAGGGAGCAACCGGGGAGCTGTTTTTT,CASSPGRMGQGATGELFF
TRBJ2-7,.,TRBV28,TRBD1,TGTGCCAGCAGTTTTCGGGGGTGGGGACAGGGGGCCTACGAGCAGTACTTC,CASSFRGWGQGAYEQYF
TRBJ1-4,.,TRBV27,.,TGTGCCAGCAGTTCCAGGGGCTCCAATGAAAAACTGTTTTTT,CASSSRGSNEKLFF
TRBJ2-6,.,TRBV7-2,TRBD1,TGTGCCAGCAGCTTAGCTACAGGGGCCGGGGCCAACGTCCTGACTTTC,CASSLATGAGANVLTF
TRBJ1-4,.,TRBV5-8,.,TGTGCCAGCAGCTTGGGCAGGGTGATTTCGACTAATGAAAAACTGTTTTTT,CASSLGRVISTNEKLFF
TRBJ1-2,.,TRBV5-8,.,TGTGCCAGCAGCTGGGGGCGAGTTGACTATGGCTACACCTTC,CASSWGRVDYGYTF
TRBJ1-1,.,TRBV7-9,.,TGTGCCAGCAGCCGAGGACGGGAGAAAGGGGCTGAAGCTTTCTTT,CASSRGREKGAEAFF
TRBJ2-2,.,TRBV5-1,.,TGCGCCAGCAGCCCCGATCGGACAAGGGACACCGGGGAGCTGTTTTTT,CASSPDRTRDTGELFF
TRBJ1-2,once,TRBV4-3,.,TGCGCCAGCAGCCACCCAGGGGTGGGGAATGGGGGCTACACCTTC,CASSHPGVGNGGYTF
TRBJ1-4,.,TRBV7-6,.,TGTGCCAGCAGCTTATCTTTTAATACTAATGAAAAACTGTTTTTT,CASSLSFNTNEKLFF
TRBJ2-5,.,TRBV5-1,TRBD2,TGCGCCAGCAGGCCCGGGACTAGTTTTCGAGAGACCCAGTACTTC,CASRPGTSFRETQYF
TRBJ1-1,.,TRBV7-8,.,TGTGCCAGCAGCTTCATGGAGGACACTGAAGCTTTCTTT,CASSFMEDTEAFF
TRBJ1-1,few,TRBV2,.,TGTGCCAGCCTAAACAGGGATGAAGCTTTCTTT,CASLNRDEAFF
TRBJ2-7,few,TRBV18,TRBD2,TGTGCCAGCTCACCACTAAGGGAGGGTAACGAGCAGTACTTC,CASSPLREGNEQYF
TRBJ2-7,few,TRBV7-2,TRBD1,TGTGCCAGCAGGGACCGGACAGGGGCCTCCGAGCAGTACTTC,CASRDRTGASEQYF
TRBJ2-7,.,TRBV5-1,.,TGCGCCAGCAGCTTGAGGCACGGGTCCCCCTACGAGCAGTACTTC,CASSLRHGSPYEQYF
TRBJ2-2,.,TRBV7-8,.,TGTGCCGGAAGGGGGGGGGCGAGCACCGGGGAGCTGTTTTTT,CAGRGGASTGELFF
TRBJ2-7,.,TRBV7-9,TRBD2,TGTGCCAGCAGACTCGGGGGGGGCGCCGGGGAGCAGTACTTC,CASRLGGGAGEQYF
TRBJ2-7,.,TRBV9,.,TGTGCCAGCAGCGTAGAGGGAGAAGGGGAGCAGTACTTC,CASSVEGEGEQYF
TRBJ2-2,.,TRBV4-1,.,TGCGCCAGCAGCCAAGACAGGTCGAACACCGGGGAGCTGTTTTTT,CASSQDRSNTGELFF